The 25 T cell receptor beta chains given below trace back to one sample, sequenced in a study of CD8 T cells in Susac syndrome. It was with random hexamers that about 0.45 to 1 ug RNA was reverse transcribed. TCRdb passed the immunoSEQ multiplex PCR reads through MiXCR, listing each CDR3 protein once. The sample holds 170,000 or so distinct CDR3 sequences; 95% are singletons and the top ten take around 0.16%. What was sequenced was CD8+ T cells from PBMCs. The receptors were sampled from a human donor with multiple sclerosis.

The genes are TRBV5-1 and TRBJ2-7, with D unresolved. The germline CDR1 and CDR2 sequences are SGHRS and YFSETQ. V shed 1 base and J shed 4 bases, with 12 bases lying between them. The CDR3 totals 14 residues. CDR3 in amino acids: CASSLRQVGYEQYF. CDR3 coding DNA: TGCGCCAGCAGCTTGCGGCAGGTGGGTTACGAGCAGTACTTC.

The chain joins TRBV2 to TRBJ1-2; D is undetermined. There are 15 residues in the CDR3. Between the trimmed V and J ends, which lost 1 base and 6 bases, there was a span of 15 bases. CDR1 and CDR2 from the germline V gene are SNHLY and FYNNEI. In DNA, the CDR3 is TGTGCCAGCAGTGAAGGCGTTCGGGTTGTGAATGGCTACACCTTC. Translation gives CASSEGVRVVNGYTF.

This clonotype was seen once. The CDR3 loop reads CATTPGATYEQYF. CDR3 coding DNA: TGTGCCACCACACCGGGGGCAACCTACGAGCAGTACTTC. The V and J genes are TRBV24-1 and TRBJ2-7; D could derive from TRBD1 or TRBD2 (6 bases each). The CDR3 runs to 13 residues. The V end lost 8 bases, the J end lost 2 bases, and 12 bases lay between the germline ends. Germline lookup yields CDR1 KGHDR and CDR2 SFDVKD.

The chain has TRBV20-1 and TRBJ1-1, with 9 nucleotides matching TRBD1. Germline CDR1 DFQATT, CDR2 SNEGSKA (reference sequence). The CDR3 covers 12 residues. J lost 6 bases, V lost 6 bases, and 5 bases had no gene match. CDR3 in amino acids: CSAETGGPEAFF. The CDR3 nucleotides are TGCAGTGCAGAGACAGGGGGGCCTGAAGCTTTCTTT.

The chain recombines TRBV5-6 with TRBJ2-2; possibly TRBD2 for D (7 bases). In germline, CDR1 is SGHDT, CDR2 YYEEEE. V shed 0 bases and J shed 0 bases, with 12 bases lying between them. This CDR3 contains 17 residues. The DNA for the CDR3 is TGTGCCAGCAGCTTGGAGGTGGGGGGGCCGAACACCGGGGAGCTGTTTTTT. Translated: CASSLEVGGPNTGELFF.

The CDR3 DNA reads as TGTGCCAGCAGCTGGGGGGACAAAGCTAACTATGGCTACACCTTC. It specifies CASSWGDKANYGYTF. The rearrangement uses TRBV7-9 and TRBJ1-2, with D perhaps matching TRBD1 (6 bases). Germline values: CDR1 SEHNR, CDR2 FQNEAQ (reference sequence). Trimming left V 4 bases short and J 0 bases short, with 12 bases between. The CDR3 sequence is 15 residues long.

The V and J genes are TRBV4-1 and TRBJ1-4, with a tentative D call TRBD1 (5 bases). The germline V gene encodes CDR1 MGHRA and CDR2 YSYEKL. The V end lost 2 bases, the J end lost 14 bases, and 12 bases lay between the germline ends. This CDR3 contains 12 residues. This chain's CDR3 is CASSQTMGRLFF. The DNA of the CDR3 is TGCGCCAGCAGCCAAACAATGGGACGGCTGTTTTTT.

The chain carries TRBV12-3 or TRBV12-4 and TRBJ2-1; D gene uncertain. CDR3 length: 13 amino acids. V lost 0 bases and J 4 bases, leaving 4 bases between the germline ends. The CDR3 protein is CASSLARYNEQFF. CDR3 DNA sequence: TGTGCCAGCAGTTTAGCACGGTACAATGAGCAGTTCTTC.

This clonotype was recorded once. The chain joins TRBV20-1 to TRBJ2-7; D not certain. CDR1 and CDR2 (germline): DFQATT, SNEGSKA (reference sequence). Trimming left V 0 bases short and J 1 base short, with 13 bases between. This CDR3 spans 15 amino acids. The chain's CDR3 is CSARDPLGTSYEQYF. DNA of the CDR3: TGCAGTGCTAGAGATCCCCTTGGAACTTCCTACGAGCAGTACTTC.

This chain joins TRBV20-1 and TRBJ2-7; D remains unclear. V was trimmed by 0 bases and J by 4 bases, leaving 13 bases between them. This CDR3 comprises 14 residues. Germline V gene sequence: CDR1 DFQATT, CDR2 SNEGSKA (reference sequence). The CDR3 loop reads CSARDKGIGYEQYF. For the CDR3, the DNA is TGCAGTGCTAGAGATAAAGGGATCGGATACGAGCAGTACTTC.

The V gene is TRBV27, the J gene TRBJ2-5, with 7 positions matching TRBD2. The CDR3 length is 14 residues. Trimming took 3 bases from V and 5 from J; bases not matched to a gene: 6. CDR1 and CDR2 (germline): MNHEY, SMNVEV (reference sequence). The CDR3 reads CASSFRGSRETQYF. The CDR3 nucleotides read TGTGCCAGCAGTTTTCGCGGGAGCAGGGAGACCCAGTACTTC.

This clonotype was found a few times. V is TRBV27 and J is TRBJ2-7, with D perhaps matching TRBD2 (6 bases). With 5 bases removed from V and 6 bases from J, the gap between germline ends came to 8 bases. CDR1 is MNHEY, CDR2 SMNVEV, per germline (reference sequence). The CDR3 runs to 11 residues. CDR3 sequence: CASSQGGEQYF. In nucleotides, the CDR3 is TGTGCCAGCAGTCAGGGAGGCGAGCAGTACTTC.

V is TRBV5-1 and J is TRBJ2-1; TRBD1 might be the D (5 bases). The V end lost 4 bases, the J end lost 1 base, and 21 bases lay between the germline ends. This CDR3 spans 18 amino acids. Germline lookup yields CDR1 SGHRS and CDR2 YFSETQ. The CDR3 DNA reads as TGCGCCAGCAGCATGGGAAAAACAGGTTATGCTTCCTACAATGAGCAGTTCTTC. Residues: CASSMGKTGYASYNEQFF.

The chain carries TRBV24-1 and TRBJ2-1; 15 nucleotides line up with TRBD2. Trimming took 4 bases from V and 4 from J; bases not matched to a gene: 1. CDR1 is KGHDR, CDR2 SFDVKD, per germline. The CDR3 sequence is 16 residues long. This chain's CDR3 is CATSEGTSGGYNEQFF. CDR3 DNA: TGTGCCACCAGTGAGGGGACTAGCGGGGGGTACAATGAGCAGTTCTTC.

The gene calls are TRBV5-6 and TRBJ2-3; 8 nucleotides match TRBD2. The V segment lost 0 bases and the J segment 5 bases; nucleotides outside the gene matches: 11. CDR1 and CDR2 (germline): SGHDT, YYEEEE. CDR3 size: 17 residues. CDR3 nucleotide sequence: TGTGCCAGCAGCTTGGCTGTTAGCGGGATCGGGATAGATACGCAGTATTTT. This translates into CASSLAVSGIGIDTQYF.

The V and J genes are TRBV2 and TRBJ2-7; 8 bases map to TRBD2. J gave up 2 bases and V 0 bases, and 3 bases lay outside the gene matches. Germline-derived CDR1 and CDR2 are SNHLY and FYNNEI. The CDR3 loop spans 15 amino acids. The CDR3 loop reads CASSEASGSAYEQYF. In DNA, the CDR3 is TGTGCCAGCAGTGAAGCAAGCGGGAGCGCCTACGAGCAGTACTTC.

The chain has TRBV20-1 and TRBJ1-1, with 7 bases fitting TRBD1. This CDR3 contains 15 residues. The germline CDR1 and CDR2 sequences are DFQATT and SNEGSKA (reference sequence). V shed 0 bases and J 4 bases; nucleotides not matched to a gene: 8. CDR3 DNA sequence: TGCAGTGCTAGAGACCCGAAGGGGGCGGCCACTGAAGCTTTCTTT. It specifies CSARDPKGAATEAFF.

This sequence joins TRBV7-9 and TRBJ2-1; D gene uncertain. From germline, CDR1 is SEHNR and CDR2 FQNEAQ (reference sequence). The CDR3 has 16 amino acids. The germline V and J ends were trimmed by 3 bases and 2 bases, with 14 bases remaining between them. CDR3 sequence reads: CASSFATGSTYNEQFF. CDR3 sequence (DNA): TGTGCCAGCAGCTTTGCTACCGGGTCCACCTACAATGAGCAGTTCTTC.

The rearrangement uses TRBV3-1 and TRBJ2-1; 11 positions agree with TRBD2. The CDR3 is 13 residues long. V gave up 10 bases and J gave up 4 bases; unmatched junction bases: 3. Germline values: CDR1 LGHDT, CDR2 YNNKEL (reference sequence). CDR3 DNA: TGTGCCACCGGGACTAGCGGTTACAATGAGCAGTTCTTC. It yields the protein CATGTSGYNEQFF.

V is TRBV4-1 and J is TRBJ2-5; the D gene is possibly TRBD2 (6 bases). V dropped 2 bases and J dropped 4 bases, with 17 bases sitting between them. CDR3 length: 16 amino acids. Germline values: CDR1 MGHRA, CDR2 YSYEKL. The chain's CDR3 is CASSQLAEPTLETQYF. The CDR3 nucleotides read TGCGCCAGCAGCCAATTAGCGGAGCCGACCTTAGAGACCCAGTACTTC.

This rearrangement joins TRBV11-1 to TRBJ2-5; D is possibly TRBD1 (6 bases). Trimming shortened V by 5 bases and J by 0 bases, and 28 bases separated the two germline ends. CDR1 and CDR2 (germline): SGHAT, FQDESV (reference sequence). This CDR3 comprises 20 residues. This CDR3 reads CASSRMRHEGPGVDQETQYF. The CDR3 DNA sequence: TGTGCCAGCAGCCGGATGCGTCACGAAGGACCAGGGGTTGACCAAGAGACCCAGTACTTC.

This rearrangement joins TRBV7-9 to TRBJ2-4, with 7 nucleotides matching TRBD1. The CDR3 covers 17 residues. From germline, CDR1 is SEHNR and CDR2 FQNEAQ (reference sequence). V was pared by 3 bases and J by 2 bases, with 10 bases of the junction left unmatched. The chain's CDR3 is CASSFSEGAETKNIQYF. CDR3 DNA sequence: TGTGCCAGCAGCTTTAGTGAGGGGGCTGAAACCAAAAACATTCAGTACTTC.

This chain joins TRBV27 and TRBJ2-3; a weak D match, TRBD2 (5 bases). The V end was cut by 8 bases, the J end by 7 bases, with 13 bases between. Germline V gene sequence: CDR1 MNHEY, CDR2 SMNVEV (reference sequence). This CDR3 comprises 12 residues. The CDR3 is CASGISGYTQYF. In nucleotides, the CDR3 is TGTGCCAGCGGAATAAGCGGTTATACGCAGTATTTT.

The chain links TRBV11-2 to TRBJ2-7; weak D call: TRBD1 (5 bases). CDR1 is SGHAT, CDR2 FQNNGV, per germline. The CDR3 consists of 14 residues. The germline V and J ends were trimmed by 0 bases and 4 bases, with 10 bases remaining between them. CDR3 nucleotides: TGTGCCAGCAGCTTAGATGGCAGGGCGTACGAGCAGTACTTC. Amino acids: CASSLDGRAYEQYF.

The count of this clonotype is one. This chain links TRBV9 with TRBJ1-1; no definite D call. The V end lost 0 bases, the J end lost 1 base, and 10 bases lay between the germline ends. CDR3 size: 15 residues. Germline V gene data show CDR1 as SGDLS and CDR2 as YYNGEE. The CDR3 region is CASSVDPTANTEAFF. CDR3 DNA: TGTGCCAGCAGCGTAGACCCGACGGCGAACACTGAAGCTTTCTTT. The variable domain in full, with the rest retrieved from reference TRBV9 and TRBJ1-1, is DSGVTQTPKHLITATGQRVTLRCSPRSGDLSVYWYQQSLDQGLQFLIQYYNGEERAKGNILERFSAQQFPDLHSELNLSSLELGDSALYFCASSVDPTANTEAFFGQGTRLTVV.